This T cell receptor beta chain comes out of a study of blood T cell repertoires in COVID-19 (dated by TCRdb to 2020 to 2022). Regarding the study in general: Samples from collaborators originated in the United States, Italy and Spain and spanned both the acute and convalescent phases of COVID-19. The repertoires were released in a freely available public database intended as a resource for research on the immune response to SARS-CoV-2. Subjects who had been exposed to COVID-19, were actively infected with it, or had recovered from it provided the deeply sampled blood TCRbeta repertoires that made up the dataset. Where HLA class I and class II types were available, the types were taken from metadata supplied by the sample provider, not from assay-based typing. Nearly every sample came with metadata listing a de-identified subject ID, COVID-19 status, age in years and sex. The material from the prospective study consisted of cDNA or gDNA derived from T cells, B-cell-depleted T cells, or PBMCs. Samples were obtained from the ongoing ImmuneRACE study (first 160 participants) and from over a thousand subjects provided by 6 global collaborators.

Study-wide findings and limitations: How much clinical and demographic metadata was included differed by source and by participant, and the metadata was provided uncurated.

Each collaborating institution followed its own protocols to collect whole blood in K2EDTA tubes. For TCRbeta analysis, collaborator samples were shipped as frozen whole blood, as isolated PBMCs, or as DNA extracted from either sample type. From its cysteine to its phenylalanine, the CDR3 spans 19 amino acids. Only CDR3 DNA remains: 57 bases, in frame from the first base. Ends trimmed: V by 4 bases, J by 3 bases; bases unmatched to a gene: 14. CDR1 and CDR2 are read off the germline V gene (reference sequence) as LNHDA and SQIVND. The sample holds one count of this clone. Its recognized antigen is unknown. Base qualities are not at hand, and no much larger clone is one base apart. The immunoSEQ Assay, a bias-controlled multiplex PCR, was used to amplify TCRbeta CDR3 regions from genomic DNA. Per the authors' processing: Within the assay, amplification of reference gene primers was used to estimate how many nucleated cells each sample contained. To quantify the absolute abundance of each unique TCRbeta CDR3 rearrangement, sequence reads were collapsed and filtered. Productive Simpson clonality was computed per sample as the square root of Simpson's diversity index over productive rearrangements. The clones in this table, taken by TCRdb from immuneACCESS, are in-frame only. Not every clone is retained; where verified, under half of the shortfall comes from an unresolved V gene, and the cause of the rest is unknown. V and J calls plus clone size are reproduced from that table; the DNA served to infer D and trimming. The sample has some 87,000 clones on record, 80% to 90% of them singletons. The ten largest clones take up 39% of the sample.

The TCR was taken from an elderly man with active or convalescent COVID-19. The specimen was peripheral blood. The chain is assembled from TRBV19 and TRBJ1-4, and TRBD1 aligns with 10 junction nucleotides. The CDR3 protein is CASSTRQGAKAVPNEKLFF. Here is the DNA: TGTGCCAGTAGTACTCGACAGGGGGCTAAGGCAGTACCTAATGAAAAACTGTTTTTT.